This T cell receptor beta chain is from a study of blood T cell repertoires in COVID-19. Germline CDR1 LGHNT, CDR2 FRNRAP. The CDR3 loop spans 14 amino acids. V was cut by 1 base and J by 2 bases, with 7 bases left in between. The protocol was immunoSEQ multiplex PCR, while the TCRdb copy is restricted to in-frame clones and leaves out a portion. The sample carries 23,000 or so clones, about 86% recorded once. The TCR sequence derives from a man in his 70s with acute or convalescent COVID-19. The chain couples TRBV12-5 to TRBJ2-3; a possible D gene is TRBD1 (5 bases). The material sequenced was peripheral blood. The CDR3 DNA follows: TGTGCTAGTGGTTTGGGACAGCCCACAGATACGCAGTATTTT. Its protein is CASGLGQPTDTQYF.